The 28 T cell receptor beta chains below were found in one sample sequenced in a study of T cells expressing NK-cell markers. TCRdb reprocessed the 5' RACE reads and stores each CDR3 protein as one record, lacking DNA. Listed are 120,000 to 150,000 distinct CDR3 sequences; approximately 12% falls within the top ten. The specimen was blood T cells: a sorted CD56 or NKG2C T cell subset, CD4+ or CD8+ T cells, or bulk PBMC T cells (not recorded which). These receptor sequences come from a man in his late teens or twenties in good health.

The CDR3 loop reads CATSRDRGDPGNNEQFF. This chain connects TRBV15 to TRBJ2-1; TCRdb's D gene call, TRBD1, goes unchecked for lack of DNA. In germline, CDR1 is LNHNV, CDR2 YYDKDF (reference sequence). This CDR3 has 17 residues.

This chain connects TRBV19 to TRBJ1-6; checking the TCRdb D call of TRBD1 is not possible without DNA. The germline V gene encodes CDR1 LNHDA and CDR2 SQIVND (reference sequence). This CDR3 spans 15 amino acids. CDR3 region: CASSEPRDSNSPLHF.

The chain joins TRBV7-2 to TRBJ2-7. The CDR3 totals 14 residues. Germline V gives CDR1 SGHTA, CDR2 FQGNSA. The CDR3 reads CASSLDLEYYEQYF.

V and J are TRBV7-6 and TRBJ2-1; TCRdb designates TRBD2, a call that cannot be tested without DNA. The CDR3 extends over 16 amino acids. In germline, CDR1 is SGHVS, CDR2 FNYEAQ. CDR3 region: CASSSGLAAELNEQFF.

This chain uses TRBV2 with TRBJ2-2; the TRBD2 assignment by TCRdb is unverifiable without DNA. Germline V CDR1 and CDR2: SNHLY, FYNNEI. The length of the CDR3 is 14 residues. CDR3 region: CATPQTTNTGELFF.

The V call is TRBV6-2 or TRBV6-3, the J call TRBJ2-4. Germline CDR1 and CDR2: MNHEY and SVGEGT. This CDR3 is built from 13 residues. The CDR3 is CASSYSRENIQYF.

The V and J genes are TRBV5-1 and TRBJ2-3; lacking DNA, the TRBD1 call made by TCRdb goes unchecked. CDR1 and CDR2 (germline): SGHRS, YFSETQ. The CDR3 sequence is 16 residues long. CDR3 region: CASSMYGTTSTDTQYF.

The chain couples TRBV5-1 to TRBJ2-7; checking the TCRdb D call of TRBD1 is not possible without DNA. CDR3 size: 11 residues. Germline lookup yields CDR1 SGHRS and CDR2 YFSETQ. CDR3 region: CASTGQDGTYF. The full variable domain, rest sourced from reference TRBV5-1 and TRBJ2-7, is KAGVTQTPRYLIKTRGQQVTLSCSPISGHRSVSWYQQTPGQGLQFLFEYFSETQRNKGNFPGRFSGRQFSNSRSEMNVSTLELGDSALYLCASTGQDGTYFGPGTRLTVT.

Here the CDR3 reads CASSLSDVGDSMNTEAFF. V and J are TRBV27 and TRBJ1-1; checking the TCRdb D call of TRBD1 is not possible without DNA. The CDR3 covers 18 residues. Germline CDR1 reads MNHEY; CDR2 reads SMNVEV (reference sequence).

The V gene is TRBV12-3 or TRBV12-4, the J gene TRBJ2-3; as DNA is missing, the TRBD1 call by TCRdb cannot be tested. This CDR3 comprises 15 residues. CDR3 residues: CASSLGGTGTDTQYF.

The rearrangement links TRBV14 to TRBJ2-3; TCRdb picks TRBD2, but there is no DNA to check that call. Germline lookup yields CDR1 SGHDN and CDR2 FVKESK. The CDR3 is 19 residues long. The CDR3 loop reads CASSQVVGTSDTSTDTQYF.

This chain uses TRBV12-3 or TRBV12-4 with TRBJ2-2. The CDR3 consists of 12 residues. The CDR3 here is CASSFYTGELFF.

This sequence joins TRBV5-1 and TRBJ2-3. The CDR3 has 12 residues. Germline assignment: CDR1 SGHRS and CDR2 YFSETQ. The CDR3 is CASNLRGDTQYF.

The chain combines TRBV7-9 with TRBJ2-2; there is no DNA to check the TCRdb D call of TRBD2. This CDR3 is 16 amino acids long. Germline CDR1 SEHNR, CDR2 FQNEAQ (reference sequence). The CDR3 is CASSSALAGGPLELFF.

This chain links TRBV3-1 with TRBJ1-5; TCRdb's assignment of TRBD1 cannot be checked, as there is no DNA. CDR3 length equals 17 residues. Germline CDR1 reads LGHDT; CDR2 reads YNNKEL (reference sequence). CDR3 amino acids: CASSQGWSTGGEEPQHF.

The chain joins TRBV27 to TRBJ1-1; TCRdb gives TRBD1 as the D gene, but with no DNA this cannot be confirmed. Germline V CDR1 and CDR2: MNHEY, SMNVEV (reference sequence). CDR3 length: 11 amino acids. CDR3 region: CASSGTGEAFF.

The chain carries TRBV7-9 and TRBJ2-3. CDR1 SEHNR and CDR2 FQNEAQ come from the germline V gene (reference sequence). This CDR3 is 12 amino acids long. This chain's CDR3 is CASSLGSSAQYF.

The V gene is TRBV7-9, the J gene TRBJ1-1. The CDR3 length is 14 residues. Germline V CDR1 and CDR2: SEHNR, FQNEAQ (reference sequence). The CDR3 sequence: CASSPGLGHTEAFF.

CDR3 protein: CATSLYSSSGGEAFF. V and J are TRBV15 and TRBJ1-1; TCRdb picks TRBD1, but there is no DNA to check that call. CDR1 is LNHNV, CDR2 YYDKDF, per germline (reference sequence). CDR3 length: 15 residues. Drawing the rest from reference TRBV15 and TRBJ1-1, the complete variable domain is DAMVIQNPRYQVTQFGKPVTLSCSQTLNHNVMYWYQQKSSQAPKLLFHYYDKDFNNEADTPDNFQSRRPNTSFCFLDIRSPGLGDTAMYLCATSLYSSSGGEAFFGQGTRLTVV.

The chain uses TRBV30 and TRBJ2-5; without DNA, the TCRdb call of TRBD2 cannot be checked. The CDR3 contains 15 residues. Germline CDR1 and CDR2: GTSNPN and SVGIG (reference sequence). The CDR3: CAWEGVEGNQETQYF. Supplemented by reference TRBV30 and TRBJ2-5, the full variable domain reads SQTIHQWPATLVQPVGSPLSLECTVEGTSNPNLYWYRQAAGRGLQLLFYSVGIGQISSEVPQNLSASRPQDRQFILSSKKLLLSDSGFYLCAWEGVEGNQETQYFGPGTRLLVL.

V gene TRBV7-9 combines with J gene TRBJ2-1. CDR3 length: 14 residues. The germline V gene has CDR1 SEHNR and CDR2 FQNEAQ (reference sequence). The CDR3 loop is CASSLVVQYNEQFF.

The chain carries TRBV28 and TRBJ2-7; TCRdb names TRBD2, which stays unverified in the absence of DNA. Germline CDR1 and CDR2: MDHEN and SYDVKM. The CDR3 sequence is 14 residues long. The CDR3 region is CASSLLAGPYEQYF.

The chain is built from TRBV2 and TRBJ2-1; TCRdb picks TRBD2, but there is no DNA to check that call. CDR3 length equals 15 residues. The V gene's germline CDR1 is SNHLY and CDR2 FYNNEI. Here the CDR3 reads CAIYGDGRAANEQFF. Filled out from reference TRBV2 and TRBJ2-1, the complete variable domain reads EPEVTQTPSHQVTQMGQEVILRCVPISNHLYFYWYRQILGQKVEFLVSFYNNEISEKSEIFDDQFSVERPDGSNFTLKIRSTKLEDSAMYFCAIYGDGRAANEQFFGPGTRLTVL.

V gene TRBV20-1 combines with J gene TRBJ2-7; the TCRdb D gene call, TRBD1, has no DNA to confirm it. The CDR3 has 14 residues. CDR1 DFQATT and CDR2 SNEGSKA come from the germline V gene (reference sequence). This chain's CDR3 is CSADKGGLGYEQYF.

V is TRBV11-1 and J is TRBJ2-4; the D gene TCRdb calls, TRBD2, cannot be checked with no DNA. This CDR3 is 18 amino acids long. CDR1 SGHAT and CDR2 FQDESV come from the germline V gene (reference sequence). The CDR3 sequence is CASSSLGGGLIAKNIQYF.

This chain connects TRBV15 to TRBJ2-5. Looked up from germline, CDR1 is LNHNV and CDR2 is YYDKDF (reference sequence). The CDR3 covers 13 residues. The CDR3 loop reads CATAAQVQETQYF.

V is TRBV28 and J is TRBJ2-7; the D call of TRBD1 rests on TCRdb alone, since no DNA is present to check it. CDR1 is MDHEN, CDR2 SYDVKM, per germline. The CDR3 is 15 amino acids. The CDR3 is CASTPEGTGIYEQYF.

The V gene is TRBV15, the J gene TRBJ2-1; without DNA, the TCRdb call of TRBD2 cannot be checked. Per the germline V gene, CDR1 is LNHNV and CDR2 is YYDKDF (reference sequence). This CDR3 is built from 17 residues. The CDR3 protein is CATSREKRTSYDNEQFF.